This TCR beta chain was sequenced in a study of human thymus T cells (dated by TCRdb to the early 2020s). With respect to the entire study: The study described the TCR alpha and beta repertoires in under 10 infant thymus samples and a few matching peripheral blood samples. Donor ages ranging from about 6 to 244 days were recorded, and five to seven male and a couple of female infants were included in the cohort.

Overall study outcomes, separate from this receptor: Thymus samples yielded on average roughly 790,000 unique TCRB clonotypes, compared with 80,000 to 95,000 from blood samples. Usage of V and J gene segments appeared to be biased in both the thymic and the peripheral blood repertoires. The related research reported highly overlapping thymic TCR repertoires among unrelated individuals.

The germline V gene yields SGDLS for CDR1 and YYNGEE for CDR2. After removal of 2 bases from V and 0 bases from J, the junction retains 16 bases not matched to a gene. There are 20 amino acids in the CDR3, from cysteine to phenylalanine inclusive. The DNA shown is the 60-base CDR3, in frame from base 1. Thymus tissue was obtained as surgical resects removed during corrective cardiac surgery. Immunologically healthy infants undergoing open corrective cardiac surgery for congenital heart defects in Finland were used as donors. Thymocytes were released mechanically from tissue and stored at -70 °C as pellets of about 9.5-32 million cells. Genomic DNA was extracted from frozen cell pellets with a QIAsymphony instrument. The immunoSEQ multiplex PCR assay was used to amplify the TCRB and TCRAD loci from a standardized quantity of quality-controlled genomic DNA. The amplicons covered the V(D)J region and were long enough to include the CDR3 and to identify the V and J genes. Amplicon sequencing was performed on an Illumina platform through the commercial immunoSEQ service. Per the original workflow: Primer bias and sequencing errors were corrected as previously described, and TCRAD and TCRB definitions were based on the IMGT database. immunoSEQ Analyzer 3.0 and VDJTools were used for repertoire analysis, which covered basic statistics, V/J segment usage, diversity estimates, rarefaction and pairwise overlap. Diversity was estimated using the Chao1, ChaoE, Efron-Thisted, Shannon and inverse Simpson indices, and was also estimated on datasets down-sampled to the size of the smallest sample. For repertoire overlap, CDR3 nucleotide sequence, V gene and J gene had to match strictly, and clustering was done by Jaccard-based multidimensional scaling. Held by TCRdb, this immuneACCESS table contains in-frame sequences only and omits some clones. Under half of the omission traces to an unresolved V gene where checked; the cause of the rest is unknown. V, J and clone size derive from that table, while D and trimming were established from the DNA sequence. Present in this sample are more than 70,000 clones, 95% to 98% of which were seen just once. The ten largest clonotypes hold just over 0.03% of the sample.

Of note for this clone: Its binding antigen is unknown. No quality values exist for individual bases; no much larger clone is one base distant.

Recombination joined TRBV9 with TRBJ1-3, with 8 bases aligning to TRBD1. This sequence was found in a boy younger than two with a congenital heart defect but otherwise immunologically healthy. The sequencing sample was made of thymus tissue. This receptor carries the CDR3 CASSVRMGEGQESSGNTIYF. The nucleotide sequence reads TGTGCCAGCAGCGTTAGAATGGGGGAGGGACAGGAATCCTCTGGAAACACCATATATTTT.